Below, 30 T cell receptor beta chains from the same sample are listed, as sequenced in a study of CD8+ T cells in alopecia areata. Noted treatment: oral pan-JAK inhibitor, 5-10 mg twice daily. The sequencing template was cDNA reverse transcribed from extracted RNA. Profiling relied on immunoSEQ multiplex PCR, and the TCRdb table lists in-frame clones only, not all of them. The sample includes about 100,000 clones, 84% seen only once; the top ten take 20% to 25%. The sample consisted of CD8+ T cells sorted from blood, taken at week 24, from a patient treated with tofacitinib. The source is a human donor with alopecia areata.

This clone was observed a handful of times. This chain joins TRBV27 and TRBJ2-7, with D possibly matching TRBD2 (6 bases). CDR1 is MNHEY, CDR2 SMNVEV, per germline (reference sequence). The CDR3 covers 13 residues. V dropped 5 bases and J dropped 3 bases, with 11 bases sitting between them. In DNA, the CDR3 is TGTGCCAGCAGTCTGGGGACTTTCTACGAGCAGTACTTC. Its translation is CASSLGTFYEQYF.

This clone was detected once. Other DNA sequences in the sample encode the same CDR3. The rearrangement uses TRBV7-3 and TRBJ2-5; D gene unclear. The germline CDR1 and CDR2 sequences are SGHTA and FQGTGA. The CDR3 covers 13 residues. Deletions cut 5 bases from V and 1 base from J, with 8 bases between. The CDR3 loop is CASSLNTQETQYF. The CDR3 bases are TGTGCCAGCAGCCTCAATACCCAAGAGACCCAGTACTTC.

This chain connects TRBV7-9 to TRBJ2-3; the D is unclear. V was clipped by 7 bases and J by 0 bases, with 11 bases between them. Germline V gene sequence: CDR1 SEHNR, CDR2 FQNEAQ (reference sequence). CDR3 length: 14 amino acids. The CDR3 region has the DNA TGTGCCAGCACCCCCGAGCCTAGCACAGATACGCAGTATTTT. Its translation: CASTPEPSTDTQYF.

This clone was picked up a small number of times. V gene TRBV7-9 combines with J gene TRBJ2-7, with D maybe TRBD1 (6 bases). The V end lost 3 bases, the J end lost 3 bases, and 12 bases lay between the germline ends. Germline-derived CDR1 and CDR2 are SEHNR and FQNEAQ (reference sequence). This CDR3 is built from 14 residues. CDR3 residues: CASSLGAEGYEQYF. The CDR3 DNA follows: TGTGCCAGCAGCTTGGGGGCTGAGGGCTACGAGCAGTACTTC.

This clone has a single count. The CDR3, as DNA: TGTGCCAGCAGCCCCCGGGTCGCTGATACGCAGTATTTT. Encoded protein: CASSPRVADTQYF. The rearrangement joins TRBV11-2 to TRBJ2-3; D is undetermined. The CDR3 consists of 13 residues. CDR1 SGHAT and CDR2 FQNNGV come from the germline V gene. The V end was cut by 5 bases, the J end by 6 bases, with 12 bases between.

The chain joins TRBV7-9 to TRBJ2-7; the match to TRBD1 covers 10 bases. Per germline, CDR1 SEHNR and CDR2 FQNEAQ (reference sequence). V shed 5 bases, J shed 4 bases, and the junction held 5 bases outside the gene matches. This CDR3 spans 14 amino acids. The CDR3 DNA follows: TGTGCCAGCAGCCTGCGGACAGGGGGATACGAGCAGTACTTC. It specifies CASSLRTGGYEQYF.

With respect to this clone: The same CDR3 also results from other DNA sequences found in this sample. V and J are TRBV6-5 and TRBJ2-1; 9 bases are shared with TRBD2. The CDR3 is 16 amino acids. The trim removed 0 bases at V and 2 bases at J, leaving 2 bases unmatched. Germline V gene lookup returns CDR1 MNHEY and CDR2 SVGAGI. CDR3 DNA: TGTGCCAGCAGTTACTCCAGCGGGGGGCCCTACAATGAGCAGTTCTTC. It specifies CASSYSSGGPYNEQFF.

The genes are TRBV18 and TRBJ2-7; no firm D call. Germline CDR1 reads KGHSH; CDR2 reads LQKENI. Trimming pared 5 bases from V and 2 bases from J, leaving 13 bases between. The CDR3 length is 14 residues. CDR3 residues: CASSSFDQTYEQYF. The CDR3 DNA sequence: TGTGCCAGCTCATCCTTCGACCAGACCTACGAGCAGTACTTC.

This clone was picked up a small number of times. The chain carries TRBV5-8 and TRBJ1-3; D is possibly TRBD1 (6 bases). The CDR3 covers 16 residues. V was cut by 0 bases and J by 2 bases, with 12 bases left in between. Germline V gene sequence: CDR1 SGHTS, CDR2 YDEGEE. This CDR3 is CASSLADRRAGNTIYF. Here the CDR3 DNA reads TGTGCCAGCAGCTTGGCGGACAGAAGAGCTGGAAACACCATATATTTT.

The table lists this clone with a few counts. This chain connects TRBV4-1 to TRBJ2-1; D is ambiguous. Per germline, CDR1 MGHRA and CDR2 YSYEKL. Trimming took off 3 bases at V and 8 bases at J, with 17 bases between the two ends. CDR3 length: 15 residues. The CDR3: CASSQVRITRDEQFF. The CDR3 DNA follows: TGCGCCAGCAGCCAGGTTAGGATCACACGGGATGAGCAGTTCTTC.

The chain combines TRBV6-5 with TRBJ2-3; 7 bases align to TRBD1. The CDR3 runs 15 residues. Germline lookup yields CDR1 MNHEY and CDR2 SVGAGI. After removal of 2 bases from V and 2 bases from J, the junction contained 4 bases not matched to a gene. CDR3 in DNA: TGTGCCAGCAGTTACCGGGACAGTTACACAGATACGCAGTATTTT. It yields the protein CASSYRDSYTDTQYF.

In DNA, the CDR3 is TGCGCCAGCAGCCAAGATTTTCGGCAGGGGGCGGGAAATGAGCAGTTCTTC. Translated: CASSQDFRQGAGNEQFF. The rearrangement joins TRBV4-1 to TRBJ2-1; 8 nucleotides align to TRBD1. With 0 bases clipped from V and 7 bases from J, the junction kept 11 bases outside the gene matches. Germline CDR1 and CDR2: MGHRA and YSYEKL. This CDR3 comprises 17 residues.

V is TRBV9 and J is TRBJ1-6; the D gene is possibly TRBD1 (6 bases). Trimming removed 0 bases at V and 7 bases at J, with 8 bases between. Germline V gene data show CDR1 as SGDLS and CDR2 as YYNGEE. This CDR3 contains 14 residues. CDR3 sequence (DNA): TGTGCCAGCAGCGTAGATGGGGGCAATTCACCCCTCCACTTT. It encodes CASSVDGGNSPLHF.

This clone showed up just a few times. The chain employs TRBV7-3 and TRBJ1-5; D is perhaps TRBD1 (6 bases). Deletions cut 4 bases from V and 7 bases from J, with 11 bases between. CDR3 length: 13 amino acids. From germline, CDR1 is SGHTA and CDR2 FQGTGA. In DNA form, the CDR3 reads TGTGCCAGCAGCTGGGTGGGGGGCCAGCCCCAGCATTTT. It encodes CASSWVGGQPQHF.

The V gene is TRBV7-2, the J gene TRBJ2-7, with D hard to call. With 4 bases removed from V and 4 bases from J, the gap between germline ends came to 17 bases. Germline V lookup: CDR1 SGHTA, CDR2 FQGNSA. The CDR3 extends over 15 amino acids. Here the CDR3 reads CASSSTNGWEYEQYF. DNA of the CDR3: TGTGCCAGCAGCTCCACCAACGGTTGGGAATACGAGCAGTACTTC. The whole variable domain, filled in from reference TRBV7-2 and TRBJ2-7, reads GAGVSQSPSNKVTEKGKDVELRCDPISGHTALYWYRQSLGQGLEFLIYFQGNSAPDKSGLPSDRFSAERTGGSVSTLTIQRTQQEDSAVYLCASSSTNGWEYEQYFGPGTRLTVT.

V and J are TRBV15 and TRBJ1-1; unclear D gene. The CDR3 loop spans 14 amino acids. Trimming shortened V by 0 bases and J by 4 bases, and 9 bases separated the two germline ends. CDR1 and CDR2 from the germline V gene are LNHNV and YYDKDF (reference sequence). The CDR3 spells CATSRDRRGTEAFF. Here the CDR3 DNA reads TGTGCCACCAGCAGAGACAGACGGGGCACTGAAGCTTTCTTT. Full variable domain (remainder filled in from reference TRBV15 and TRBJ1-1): DAMVIQNPRYQVTQFGKPVTLSCSQTLNHNVMYWYQQKSSQAPKLLFHYYDKDFNNEADTPDNFQSRRPNTSFCFLDIRSPGLGDTAMYLCATSRDRRGTEAFFGQGTRLTVV.

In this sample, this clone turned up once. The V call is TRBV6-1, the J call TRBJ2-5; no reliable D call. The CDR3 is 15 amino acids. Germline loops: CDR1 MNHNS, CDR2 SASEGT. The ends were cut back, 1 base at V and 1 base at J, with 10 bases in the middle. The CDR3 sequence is CASSEDRLSQETQYF. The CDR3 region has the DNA TGTGCCAGCAGTGAAGATCGGCTCTCCCAAGAGACCCAGTACTTC.

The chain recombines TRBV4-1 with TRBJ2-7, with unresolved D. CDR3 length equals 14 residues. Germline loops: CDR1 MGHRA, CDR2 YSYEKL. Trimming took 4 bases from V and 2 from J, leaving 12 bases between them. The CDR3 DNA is TGCGCCAGCAGCCCGCCCCAGAGAGCCTACGAGCAGTACTTC. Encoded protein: CASSPPQRAYEQYF.

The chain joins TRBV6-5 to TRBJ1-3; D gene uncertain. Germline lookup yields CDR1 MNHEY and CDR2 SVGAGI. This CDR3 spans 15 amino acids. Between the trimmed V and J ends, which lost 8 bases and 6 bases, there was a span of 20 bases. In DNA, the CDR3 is TGTGCCAGCGGACCCGTGGACGGGCCAATAAACACCATATATTTT. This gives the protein CASGPVDGPINTIYF.

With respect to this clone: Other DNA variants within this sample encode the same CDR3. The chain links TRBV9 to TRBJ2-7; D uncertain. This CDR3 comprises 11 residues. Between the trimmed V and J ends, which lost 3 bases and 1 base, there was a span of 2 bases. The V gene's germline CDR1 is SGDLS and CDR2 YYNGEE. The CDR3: CASSASYEQYF. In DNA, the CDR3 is TGTGCCAGCAGCGCGTCCTACGAGCAGTACTTC. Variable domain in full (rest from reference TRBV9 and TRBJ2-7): DSGVTQTPKHLITATGQRVTLRCSPRSGDLSVYWYQQSLDQGLQFLIQYYNGEERAKGNILERFSAQQFPDLHSELNLSSLELGDSALYFCASSASYEQYFGPGTRLTVT.

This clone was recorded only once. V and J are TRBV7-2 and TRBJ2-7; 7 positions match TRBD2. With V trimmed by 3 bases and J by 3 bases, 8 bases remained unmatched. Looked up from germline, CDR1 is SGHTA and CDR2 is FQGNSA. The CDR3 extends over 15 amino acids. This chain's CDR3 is CASSLELAIFYEQYF. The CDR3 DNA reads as TGTGCCAGCAGCTTGGAACTAGCGATCTTCTACGAGCAGTACTTC. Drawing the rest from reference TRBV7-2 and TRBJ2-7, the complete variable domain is GAGVSQSPSNKVTEKGKDVELRCDPISGHTALYWYRQSLGQGLEFLIYFQGNSAPDKSGLPSDRFSAERTGGSVSTLTIQRTQQEDSAVYLCASSLELAIFYEQYFGPGTRLTVT.

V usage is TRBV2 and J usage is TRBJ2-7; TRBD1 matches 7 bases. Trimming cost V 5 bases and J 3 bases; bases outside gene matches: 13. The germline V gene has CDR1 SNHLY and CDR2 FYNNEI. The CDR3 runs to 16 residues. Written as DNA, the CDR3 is TGTGCCAGCAGTTCGCCCTGGGACAGTTCTTTCTACGAGCAGTACTTC. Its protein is CASSSPWDSSFYEQYF.

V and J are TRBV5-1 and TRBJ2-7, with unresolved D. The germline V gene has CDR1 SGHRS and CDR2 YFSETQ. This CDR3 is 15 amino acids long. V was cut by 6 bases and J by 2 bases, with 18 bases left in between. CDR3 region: CASKTVGFGTYEQYF. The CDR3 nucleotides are TGCGCCAGCAAAACTGTAGGGTTTGGAACCTACGAGCAGTACTTC. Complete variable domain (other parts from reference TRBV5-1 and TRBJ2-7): KAGVTQTPRYLIKTRGQQVTLSCSPISGHRSVSWYQQTPGQGLQFLFEYFSETQRNKGNFPGRFSGRQFSNSRSEMNVSTLELGDSALYLCASKTVGFGTYEQYFGPGTRLTVT.

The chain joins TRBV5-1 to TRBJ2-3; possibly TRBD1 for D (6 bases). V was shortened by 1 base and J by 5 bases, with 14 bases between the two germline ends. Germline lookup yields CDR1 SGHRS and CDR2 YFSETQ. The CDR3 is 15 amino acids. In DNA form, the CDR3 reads TGCGCCAGCAGCTTGTCAGGGGCGCTCATAGATACGCAGTATTTT. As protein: CASSLSGALIDTQYF.

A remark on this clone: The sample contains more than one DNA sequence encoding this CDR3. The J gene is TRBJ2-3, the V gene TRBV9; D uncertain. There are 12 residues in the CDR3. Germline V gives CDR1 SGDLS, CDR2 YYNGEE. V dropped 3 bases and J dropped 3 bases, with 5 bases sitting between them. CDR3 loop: CASSAGTDTQYF. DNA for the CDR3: TGTGCCAGCAGCGCCGGAACAGATACGCAGTATTTT.

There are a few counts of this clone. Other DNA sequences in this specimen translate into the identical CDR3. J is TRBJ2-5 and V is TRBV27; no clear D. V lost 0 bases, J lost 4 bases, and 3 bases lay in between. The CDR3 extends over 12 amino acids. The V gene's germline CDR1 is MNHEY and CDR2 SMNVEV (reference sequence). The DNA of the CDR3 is TGTGCCAGCAGTTTATCGGGAGAGACCCAGTACTTC. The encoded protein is CASSLSGETQYF.

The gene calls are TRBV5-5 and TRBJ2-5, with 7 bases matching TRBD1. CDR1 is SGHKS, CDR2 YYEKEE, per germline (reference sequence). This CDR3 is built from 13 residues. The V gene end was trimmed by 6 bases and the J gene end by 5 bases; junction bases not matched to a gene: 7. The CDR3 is CASIRGPEETQYF. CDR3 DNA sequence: TGTGCCAGCATAAGGGGGCCTGAGGAGACCCAGTACTTC.

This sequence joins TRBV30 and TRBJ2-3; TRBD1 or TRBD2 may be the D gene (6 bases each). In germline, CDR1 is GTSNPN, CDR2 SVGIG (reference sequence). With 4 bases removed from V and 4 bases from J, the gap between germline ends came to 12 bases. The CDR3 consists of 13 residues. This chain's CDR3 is CAWNLGGSDTQYF. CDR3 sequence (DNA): TGTGCCTGGAACTTGGGGGGCTCAGATACGCAGTATTTT.

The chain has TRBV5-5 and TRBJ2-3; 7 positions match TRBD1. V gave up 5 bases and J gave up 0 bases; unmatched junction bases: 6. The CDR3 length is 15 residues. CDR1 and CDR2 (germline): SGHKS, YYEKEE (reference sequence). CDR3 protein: CASSHRQGSTDTQYF. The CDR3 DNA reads TGTGCCAGCAGTCACCGACAGGGAAGCACAGATACGCAGTATTTT.

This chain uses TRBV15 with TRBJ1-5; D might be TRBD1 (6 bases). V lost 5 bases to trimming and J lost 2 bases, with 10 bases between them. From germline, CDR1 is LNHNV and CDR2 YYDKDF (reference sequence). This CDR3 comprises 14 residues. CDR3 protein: CATSPGAGNQPQHF. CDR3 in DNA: TGTGCCACCAGCCCAGGGGCAGGCAATCAGCCCCAGCATTTT.